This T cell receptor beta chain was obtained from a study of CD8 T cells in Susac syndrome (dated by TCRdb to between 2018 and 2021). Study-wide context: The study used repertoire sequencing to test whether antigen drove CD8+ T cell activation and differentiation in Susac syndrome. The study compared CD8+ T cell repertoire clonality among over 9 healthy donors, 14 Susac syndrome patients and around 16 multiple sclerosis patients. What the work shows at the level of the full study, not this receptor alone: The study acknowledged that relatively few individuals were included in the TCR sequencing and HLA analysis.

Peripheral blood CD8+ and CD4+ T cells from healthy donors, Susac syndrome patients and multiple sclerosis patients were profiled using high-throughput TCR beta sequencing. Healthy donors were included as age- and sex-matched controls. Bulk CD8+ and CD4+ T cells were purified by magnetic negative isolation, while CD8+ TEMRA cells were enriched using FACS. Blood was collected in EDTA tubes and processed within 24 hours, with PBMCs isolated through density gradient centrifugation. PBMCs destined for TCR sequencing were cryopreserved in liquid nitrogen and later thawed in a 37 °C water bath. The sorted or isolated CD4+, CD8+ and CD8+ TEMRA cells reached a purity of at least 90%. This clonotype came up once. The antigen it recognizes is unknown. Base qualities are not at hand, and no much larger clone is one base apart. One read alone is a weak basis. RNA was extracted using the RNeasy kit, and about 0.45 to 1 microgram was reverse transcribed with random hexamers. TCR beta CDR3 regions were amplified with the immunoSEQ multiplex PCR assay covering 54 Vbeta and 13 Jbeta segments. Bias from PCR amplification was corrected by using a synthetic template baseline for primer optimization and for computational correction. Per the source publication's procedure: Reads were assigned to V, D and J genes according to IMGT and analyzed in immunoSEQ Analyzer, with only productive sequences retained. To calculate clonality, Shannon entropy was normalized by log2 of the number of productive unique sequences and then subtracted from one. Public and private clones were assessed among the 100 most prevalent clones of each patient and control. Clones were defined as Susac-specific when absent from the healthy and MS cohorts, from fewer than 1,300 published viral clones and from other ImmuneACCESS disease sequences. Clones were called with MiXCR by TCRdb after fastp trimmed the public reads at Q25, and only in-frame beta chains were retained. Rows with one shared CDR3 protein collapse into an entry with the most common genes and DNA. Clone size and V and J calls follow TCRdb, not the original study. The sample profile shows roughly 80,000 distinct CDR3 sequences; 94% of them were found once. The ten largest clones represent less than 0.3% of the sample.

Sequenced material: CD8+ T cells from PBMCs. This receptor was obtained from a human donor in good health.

The nucleotide sequence reads TGTGCCTGGACCCCTCGTTTCGGGAAACCCTACAATGAGCAGTTCTTC. Its protein product is CAWTPRFGKPYNEQFF. This sequence uses TRBV30 and TRBJ2-1, and TRBD2 may be the D gene, going by 5 matching bases. The CDR3 has 16 amino acids, counting the end cysteine and phenylalanine. Only the CDR3 portion is preserved as DNA: 48 bases, with reading frame beginning at the first base. Taken from the germline V gene (reference sequence), the CDR1 and CDR2 loops are GTSNPN and SVGIG. Deletion took 4 bases off V and 2 bases off J, with a span of 18 bases between the germline ends.